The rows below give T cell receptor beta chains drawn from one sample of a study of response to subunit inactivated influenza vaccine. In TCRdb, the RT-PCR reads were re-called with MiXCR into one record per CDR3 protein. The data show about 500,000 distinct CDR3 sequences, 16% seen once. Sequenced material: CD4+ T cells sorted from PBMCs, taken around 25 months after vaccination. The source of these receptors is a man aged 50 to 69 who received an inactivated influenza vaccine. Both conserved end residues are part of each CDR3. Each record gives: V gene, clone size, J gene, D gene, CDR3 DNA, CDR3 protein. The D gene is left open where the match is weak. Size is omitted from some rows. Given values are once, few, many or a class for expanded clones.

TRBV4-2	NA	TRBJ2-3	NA	TGTGCCAGCAGCCAAGACGCGATTAGCACAGATACGCAGTATTTT	CASSQDAISTDTQYF
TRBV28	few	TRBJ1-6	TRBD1	TGTGCCAGCATCGAGGGGGCCATTGACTATAATTCACCCCTCCACTTT	CASIEGAIDYNSPLHF
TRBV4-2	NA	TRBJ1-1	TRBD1	TGTGCCAGCAGCCTCGACAGGGACGGGGCTTTCTTT	CASSLDRDGAFF
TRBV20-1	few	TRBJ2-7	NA	TGCAGTGTCGATAAAACCCGGAGCACCTACGAGCAGTACTTC	CSVDKTRSTYEQYF
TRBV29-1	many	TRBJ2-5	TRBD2	TGCAGCGTTGAAGACCCAACGGGACTAGCGGCCCAAGAGACCCAGTACTTC	CSVEDPTGLAAQETQYF
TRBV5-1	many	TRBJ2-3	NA	TGCGCCAGCAGCTTCAGCCTAGAAAATACGCAGTATTTT	CASSFSLENTQYF
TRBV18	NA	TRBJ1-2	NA	TGTGCCAGCTCACCATCCCAGAACATCATCGATGGCTACACCTTC	CASSPSQNIIDGYTF
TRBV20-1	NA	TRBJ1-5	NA	TGCAGTGCTAGAGGTGGACGGACCGTGGGGCCCCAGCATTTT	CSARGGRTVGPQHF
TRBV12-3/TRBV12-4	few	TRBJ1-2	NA	TGTGCCAGCAGTTCGATTAGGGCAGCGGGGGGCTACACCTTC	CASSSIRAAGGYTF
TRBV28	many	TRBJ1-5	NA	TGTGCCAGCAGTCAGGACAGAGGCAATCAGCCCCAGCATTTT	CASSQDRGNQPQHF
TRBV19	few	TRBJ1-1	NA	TGTGCCAGTAGTATGCAGGGAACGAACACTGAAGCTTTCTTT	CASSMQGTNTEAFF
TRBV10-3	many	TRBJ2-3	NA	TGTGCCATCAGTGAGAATCCGGCAGGGCACACAGATACGCAGTATTTT	CAISENPAGHTDTQYF
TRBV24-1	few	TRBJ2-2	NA	TGTGCCACCAGTGAAACGCGGGACAGAAACACCGGGGAGCTGTTTTTT	CATSETRDRNTGELFF
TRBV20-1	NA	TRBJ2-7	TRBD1	TGCAGTGCTCATCCGGGACAGGGAACCTACGAGCAGTACTTC	CSAHPGQGTYEQYF
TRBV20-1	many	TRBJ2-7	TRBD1	TGCAGTGCTAGGGGACAGGGTAAAGTATACGAGCAGTACTTC	CSARGQGKVYEQYF
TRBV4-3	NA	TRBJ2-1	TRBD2	TGCGCCAGCAGCCACTCCTCTAGCGGGAGCAATGAGCAGTTCTTC	CASSHSSSGSNEQFF